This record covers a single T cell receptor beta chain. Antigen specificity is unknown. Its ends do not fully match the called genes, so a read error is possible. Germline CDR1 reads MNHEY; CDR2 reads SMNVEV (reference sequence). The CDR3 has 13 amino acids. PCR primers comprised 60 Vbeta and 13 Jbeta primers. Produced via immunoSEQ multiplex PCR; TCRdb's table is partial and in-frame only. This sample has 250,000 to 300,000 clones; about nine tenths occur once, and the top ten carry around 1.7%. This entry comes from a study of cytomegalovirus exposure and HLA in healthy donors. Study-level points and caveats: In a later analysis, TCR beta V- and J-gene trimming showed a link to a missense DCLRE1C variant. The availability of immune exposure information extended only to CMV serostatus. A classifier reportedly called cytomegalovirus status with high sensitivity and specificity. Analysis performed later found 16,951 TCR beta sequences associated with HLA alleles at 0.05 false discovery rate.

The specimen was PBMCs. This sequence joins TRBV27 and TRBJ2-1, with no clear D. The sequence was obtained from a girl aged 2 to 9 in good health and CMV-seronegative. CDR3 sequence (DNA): TGTGCCAGCAGACTCTCCACCTATAATGAGCAGTTCTTC. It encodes CASRLSTYNEQFF.